The 5 T cell receptor beta chains listed next were all sequenced from one sample in a study of shared clonotypes between healthy human individuals. Profiled with immunoSEQ multiplex PCR; TCRdb holds only in-frame clones, not every one. The sample consists of 1 million to 1.3 million clones, 75% to 85% of them appearing once. Sequencing was done on a sample of memory CD4+ T cells from PBMCs. Subset: CD45RA-negative fraction. The receptors derive from a young man in good health. Some clones in this sample may be carry-over from other donors' samples.

On this clone itself: Other DNA sequences within the sample encode an identical CDR3. The V call is TRBV7-2, the J call TRBJ2-1; D unclear. The ends were cut back, 1 base at V and 9 bases at J, with 7 bases in the middle. From germline, CDR1 is SGHTA and CDR2 FQGNSA. The CDR3 sequence is 12 residues long. The CDR3 loop is CASSLGAGEQFF. The CDR3 bases are TGTGCCAGCAGCTTAGGCGCAGGTGAGCAGTTCTTC.

The chain is built from TRBV20-1 and TRBJ2-7; unclear D gene. The CDR3 is 11 amino acids. The germline CDR1 and CDR2 sequences are DFQATT and SNEGSKA (reference sequence). V was clipped by 5 bases and J by 7 bases, with 12 bases between them. The CDR3 protein is CSAPRAGEQYF. CDR3 coding DNA: TGCAGTGCTCCCCGGGCTGGGGAGCAGTACTTC.

The chain combines TRBV29-1 with TRBJ2-5; 11 nucleotides line up with TRBD2. CDR1 and CDR2 (germline): SQVTM, ANQGSEA. The V segment lost 6 bases and the J segment 5 bases; nucleotides outside the gene matches: 5. This CDR3 spans 13 amino acids. The CDR3 region is CSVVTSGKETQYF. CDR3 coding DNA: TGCAGCGTCGTGACTAGCGGGAAGGAGACCCAGTACTTC.

Only one count was recorded for this clone. CDR3: CASTQGRDYGYTF. For the CDR3, the DNA is TGTGCCAGCACCCAGGGGCGCGACTATGGCTACACCTTC. The chain employs TRBV28 and TRBJ1-2; the D gene is possibly TRBD1 (6 bases). The CDR3 totals 13 residues. V lost 7 bases and J lost 3, with 12 bases in between. Germline V gene sequence: CDR1 MDHEN, CDR2 SYDVKM.

The J gene is TRBJ2-1, the V gene TRBV27; D not resolved. This CDR3 is built from 13 residues. Per the germline V gene, CDR1 is MNHEY and CDR2 is SMNVEV (reference sequence). Between the trimmed V and J ends, which lost 6 bases and 6 bases, there was a span of 12 bases. The DNA of the CDR3 is TGTGCCAGCAGCCGAAAACAGAGCAATGAGCAGTTCTTC. It encodes CASSRKQSNEQFF.